Reported below is one T cell receptor (beta chain). Its cognate antigen is unknown. In TCRdb, the reads were re-called with MiXCR into one record per CDR3 protein. The table has some 500,000 distinct CDR3 sequences, under 45% seen once. The sample originates from a study of T cell repertoires in cytomegalovirus infection. Across the study: The authors relied on CMV epitopes, both recently identified HLA-C-restricted and well-studied HLA-B-restricted. TCR beta signatures that were public indicated CMV infection and matching HLA type. Study findings and constraints: There were HLA-C-restricted CMV-specific TCR beta clonotypes dominating the ex vivo response. Carriage of CMV together with the relevant HLA was identifiable through cumulative public TCR beta family frequency.

Germline trimming cut 3 bases from V and 7 bases from J; bases unmatched to any gene: 6. The length of the CDR3 is 14 residues. CDR1 is LNHDA, CDR2 SQIVND, per germline (reference sequence). This sequence was found in a human donor in good health (CMV status not recorded). Some clones in this sample may be carry-over from other donors' samples. The specimen comprised cultured PBMCs, sampled from culture after CMV antigen stimulation. J is TRBJ1-5 and V is TRBV19, with TRBD1 matching 7 bases. CDR3 nucleotide sequence: TGTGCCAGTAGTATTACAGGGGTGGGGCAGCCCCAGCATTTT. This gives the protein CASSITGVGQPQHF.